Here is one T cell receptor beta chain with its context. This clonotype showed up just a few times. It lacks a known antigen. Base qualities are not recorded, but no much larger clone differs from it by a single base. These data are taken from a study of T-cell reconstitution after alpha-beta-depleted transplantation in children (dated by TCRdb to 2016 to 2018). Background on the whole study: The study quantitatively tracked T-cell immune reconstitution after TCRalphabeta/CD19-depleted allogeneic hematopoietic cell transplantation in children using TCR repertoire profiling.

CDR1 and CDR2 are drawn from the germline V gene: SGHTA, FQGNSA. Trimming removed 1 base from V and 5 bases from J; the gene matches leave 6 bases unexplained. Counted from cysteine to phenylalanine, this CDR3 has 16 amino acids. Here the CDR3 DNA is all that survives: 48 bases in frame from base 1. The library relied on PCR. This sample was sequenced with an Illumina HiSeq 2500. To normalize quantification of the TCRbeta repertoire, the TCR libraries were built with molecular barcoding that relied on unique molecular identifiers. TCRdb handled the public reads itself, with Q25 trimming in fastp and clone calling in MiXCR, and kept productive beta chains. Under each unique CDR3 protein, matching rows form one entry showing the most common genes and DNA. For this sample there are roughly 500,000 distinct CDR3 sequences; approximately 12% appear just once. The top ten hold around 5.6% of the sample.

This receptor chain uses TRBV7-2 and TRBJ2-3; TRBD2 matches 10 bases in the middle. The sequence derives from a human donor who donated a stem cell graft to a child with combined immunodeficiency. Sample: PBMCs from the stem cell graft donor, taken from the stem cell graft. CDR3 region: CASSLEASGGLDTQYF. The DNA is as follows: TGTGCCAGCAGCTTAGAGGCTAGCGGGGGATTAGATACGCAGTATTTT.